The rows below give T cell receptor beta chains drawn from one sample of a study of Ad26.COV2.S vaccination and SARS-CoV-2 variants. Profiling relied on immunoSEQ multiplex PCR, and the TCRdb table lists in-frame clones only, not all of them. This repertoire shows 350,000 to 400,000 clones, about 85% found once; its top ten account for more than 3%. The sequencing used peripheral blood, collected in a trial of Ad26.COV2.S vaccine versus placebo. These receptors were collected from a person aged 18-60 years who received the Ad26.COV2.S COVID-19 vaccine or a placebo. Each CDR3 is given with its conserved first and last residue. The D gene is left open where the match is weak. Size is omitted from some rows. Given values are once, few, many or a class for expanded clones.

d_gene: TRBD2
v_gene: TRBV5-1
j_gene: TRBJ2-1
abundance: -
CDR3aa: CASSQSTSGGPYNEQFF
CDR3nt: TGCGCCAGCAGCCAATCCACTAGCGGGGGGCCTTACAATGAGCAGTTCTTC

d_gene: -
v_gene: TRBV7-9
j_gene: TRBJ1-2
abundance: -
CDR3aa: CASSGWTATYGYTF
CDR3nt: TGTGCCAGCAGCGGCTGGACAGCCACCTATGGCTACACCTTC

d_gene: -
v_gene: TRBV3-1/TRBV3-2
j_gene: TRBJ2-3
abundance: -
CDR3aa: CASSQSQGGFVGTDTQYF
CDR3nt: TGTGCCAGCAGCCAATCCCAAGGGGGGTTTGTGGGGACAGATACGCAGTATTTT

d_gene: -
v_gene: TRBV13
j_gene: TRBJ1-4
abundance: -
CDR3aa: CASRHSDEKLFF
CDR3nt: TGTGCCAGCAGGCATTCAGATGAAAAACTGTTTTTT

d_gene: -
v_gene: TRBV10-1
j_gene: TRBJ2-1
abundance: -
CDR3aa: CASSESVGASYNEQFF
CDR3nt: TGCGCCAGCAGTGAGTCGGTAGGGGCGTCCTACAATGAGCAGTTCTTC

d_gene: TRBD1
v_gene: TRBV6-5
j_gene: TRBJ2-3
abundance: -
CDR3aa: CASTGDRGSPDTQYF
CDR3nt: TGTGCCAGCACCGGGGACAGGGGTAGTCCAGATACGCAGTATTTT

d_gene: -
v_gene: TRBV15
j_gene: TRBJ1-5
abundance: -
CDR3aa: CATSRDLGGEHSNQPQHF
CDR3nt: TGTGCCACCAGCAGAGATCTCGGGGGCGAACATAGCAATCAGCCCCAGCATTTT

d_gene: -
v_gene: TRBV4-1
j_gene: TRBJ1-6
abundance: -
CDR3aa: CASSQGFARRLNSPLHF
CDR3nt: TGCGCCAGCAGCCAAGGATTCGCCCGGCGGCTGAATTCACCCCTCCACTTT

d_gene: TRBD1
v_gene: TRBV2
j_gene: TRBJ1-5
abundance: -
CDR3aa: CASRGQRQPQHF
CDR3nt: TGTGCCAGCAGGGGACAGAGGCAGCCCCAGCATTTT

d_gene: -
v_gene: TRBV4-1
j_gene: TRBJ1-5
abundance: -
CDR3aa: CASSQDPSGQPQHF
CDR3nt: TGCGCCAGCAGCCAAGATCCTTCGGGGCAGCCCCAGCATTTT

d_gene: -
v_gene: TRBV2
j_gene: TRBJ2-7
abundance: -
CDR3aa: CASSEAEVSYEQYF
CDR3nt: TGTGCCAGCAGTGAAGCGGAGGTATCCTACGAGCAGTACTTC

d_gene: -
v_gene: TRBV6-1
j_gene: TRBJ1-2
abundance: -
CDR3aa: CASSEGLNPNSNYGYTF
CDR3nt: TGTGCCAGCAGTGAAGGACTCAACCCCAACTCTAACTATGGCTACACCTTC

d_gene: -
v_gene: TRBV29-1
j_gene: TRBJ1-3
abundance: once
CDR3aa: CSVAGVGNTIYF
CDR3nt: TGCAGCGTTGCGGGGGTTGGAAACACCATATATTTT

d_gene: -
v_gene: TRBV14
j_gene: TRBJ2-1
abundance: -
CDR3aa: CASSQRASFEQFF
CDR3nt: TGTGCCAGCAGCCAACGGGCGAGCTTTGAGCAGTTCTTC

d_gene: -
v_gene: TRBV5-1
j_gene: TRBJ1-5
abundance: once
CDR3aa: CASSEGHNSNQPQHF
CDR3nt: TGCGCCAGCAGCGAAGGACATAATAGCAATCAGCCCCAGCATTTT

d_gene: -
v_gene: TRBV7-9
j_gene: TRBJ2-3
abundance: -
CDR3aa: CASSLEGGFSDTQYF
CDR3nt: TGTGCCAGCAGCTTAGAGGGGGGCTTTTCAGATACGCAGTATTTT

d_gene: -
v_gene: TRBV18
j_gene: TRBJ1-1
abundance: once
CDR3aa: CASSKQGPTEAFF
CDR3nt: TGTGCCAGCTCAAAACAGGGTCCCACTGAAGCTTTCTTT

d_gene: -
v_gene: TRBV4-1
j_gene: TRBJ2-3
abundance: -
CDR3aa: CASTQDNTDTQYF
CDR3nt: TGCGCCAGCACGCAGGACAACACAGATACGCAGTATTTT

d_gene: TRBD1
v_gene: TRBV2
j_gene: TRBJ1-1
abundance: few
CDR3aa: CASSDGGGADTEAFF
CDR3nt: TGTGCCAGCAGTGACGGAGGGGGCGCGGACACTGAAGCTTTCTTT

d_gene: -
v_gene: TRBV2
j_gene: TRBJ1-2
abundance: -
CDR3aa: CASSPLDGYTF
CDR3nt: TGTGCCAGCAGCCCCCTAGATGGCTACACCTTC

d_gene: TRBD1
v_gene: TRBV5-4
j_gene: TRBJ1-2
abundance: -
CDR3aa: CASSSRDRGNNGYTF
CDR3nt: TGTGCCAGCAGCTCCCGGGACAGGGGGAATAATGGCTACACCTTC

d_gene: -
v_gene: TRBV7-9
j_gene: TRBJ2-6
abundance: -
CDR3aa: CASSALRGSGANVLTF
CDR3nt: TGTGCCAGCAGCGCACTACGGGGCTCTGGGGCCAACGTCCTGACTTTC

d_gene: -
v_gene: TRBV3-1/TRBV3-2
j_gene: TRBJ2-1
abundance: -
CDR3aa: CASSQSLGYNEQFF
CDR3nt: TGTGCCAGCAGCCAATCTCTCGGGTACAATGAGCAGTTCTTC

d_gene: TRBD2
v_gene: TRBV10-3
j_gene: TRBJ2-3
abundance: -
CDR3aa: CAISGASGGAGDTQYF
CDR3nt: TGTGCCATCAGTGGGGCTAGCGGGGGGGCCGGAGATACGCAGTATTTT

d_gene: -
v_gene: TRBV4-2
j_gene: TRBJ2-1
abundance: -
CDR3aa: CASSQVDGGYYNEQFF
CDR3nt: TGTGCCAGCAGCCAAGTGGACGGGGGCTACTACAATGAGCAGTTCTTC

d_gene: -
v_gene: TRBV12-5
j_gene: TRBJ2-3
abundance: -
CDR3aa: CASGLLLLETSTDTQYF
CDR3nt: TGTGCTAGTGGTTTGCTCCTTTTGGAAACTAGCACAGATACGCAGTATTTT

d_gene: -
v_gene: TRBV11-2
j_gene: TRBJ2-7
abundance: -
CDR3aa: CASSHDSWVEQYF
CDR3nt: TGTGCCAGCAGCCACGATTCCTGGGTCGAGCAGTACTTC

d_gene: TRBD1
v_gene: TRBV6-1
j_gene: TRBJ1-5
abundance: -
CDR3aa: CASSDVPGQVNQHF
CDR3nt: TGTGCCAGCAGTGATGTCCCGGGACAGGTAAACCAGCATTTT

d_gene: -
v_gene: TRBV3-1/TRBV3-2
j_gene: TRBJ2-3
abundance: -
CDR3aa: CASTNGGRTDTQYF
CDR3nt: TGTGCCAGCACTAACGGGGGTCGCACAGATACGCAGTATTTT

d_gene: TRBD1
v_gene: TRBV27
j_gene: TRBJ1-2
abundance: -
CDR3aa: CASSRDRVNYGYTF
CDR3nt: TGTGCCAGCAGCCGGGACAGGGTTAACTATGGCTACACCTTC

d_gene: TRBD2
v_gene: TRBV3-1/TRBV3-2
j_gene: TRBJ2-7
abundance: -
CDR3aa: CASSLTSGGPWNF
CDR3nt: TGTGCCAGCAGCCTGACTAGCGGGGGGCCCTGGAACTTC

d_gene: -
v_gene: TRBV5-8
j_gene: TRBJ1-4
abundance: -
CDR3aa: CASTKANEKLFF
CDR3nt: TGTGCCAGTACAAAGGCTAATGAAAAACTGTTTTTT

d_gene: -
v_gene: TRBV5-4
j_gene: TRBJ2-3
abundance: -
CDR3aa: CASSSNLATLPTDTQYF
CDR3nt: TGTGCCAGCAGCTCGAACTTAGCCACCCTACCGACAGATACGCAGTATTTT

d_gene: -
v_gene: TRBV4-1
j_gene: TRBJ1-6
abundance: -
CDR3aa: CASSQETSSPLHF
CDR3nt: TGCGCCAGCAGCCAAGAAACATCTTCACCCCTCCACTTT

d_gene: TRBD2
v_gene: TRBV5-5
j_gene: TRBJ2-1
abundance: -
CDR3aa: CASSPRTSGYNEQFF
CDR3nt: TGTGCCAGCAGCCCCCGGACTAGCGGGTACAATGAGCAGTTCTTC

d_gene: TRBD1
v_gene: TRBV7-6
j_gene: TRBJ1-4
abundance: -
CDR3aa: CASRPQGAVTNEKLFF
CDR3nt: TGTGCCAGCAGGCCACAGGGGGCGGTGACTAATGAAAAACTGTTTTTT

d_gene: TRBD1
v_gene: TRBV29-1
j_gene: TRBJ2-2
abundance: -
CDR3aa: CSVGDRANTGELFF
CDR3nt: TGCAGCGTTGGGGACAGGGCGAACACCGGGGAGCTGTTTTTT

d_gene: -
v_gene: TRBV5-1
j_gene: TRBJ2-7
abundance: few
CDR3aa: CASSYGVGYEQYF
CDR3nt: TGCGCCAGCAGCTATGGGGTGGGGTACGAGCAGTACTTC

d_gene: TRBD1
v_gene: TRBV2
j_gene: TRBJ1-4
abundance: -
CDR3aa: CASSGGQGDEKLFF
CDR3nt: TGTGCCAGCAGTGGGGGACAGGGAGATGAAAAACTGTTTTTT

d_gene: -
v_gene: TRBV19
j_gene: TRBJ1-2
abundance: -
CDR3aa: CASRGAETNYGYTF
CDR3nt: TGTGCCAGTAGAGGGGCAGAGACTAACTATGGCTACACCTTC

d_gene: -
v_gene: TRBV4-2
j_gene: TRBJ2-7
abundance: -
CDR3aa: CASSQGLAYEQYF
CDR3nt: TGTGCCAGCAGCCAAGGACTAGCCTACGAGCAGTACTTC

d_gene: -
v_gene: TRBV3-1/TRBV3-2
j_gene: TRBJ1-1
abundance: -
CDR3aa: CASTDEGTGTEAFF
CDR3nt: TGTGCCAGCACCGACGAAGGGACGGGAACTGAAGCTTTCTTT

d_gene: -
v_gene: TRBV9
j_gene: TRBJ1-6
abundance: -
CDR3aa: CASSVGVNNSPLHF
CDR3nt: TGTGCCAGCAGCGTAGGGGTGAACAATTCACCCCTCCACTTT

d_gene: -
v_gene: TRBV2
j_gene: TRBJ2-7
abundance: -
CDR3aa: CASSESRGFSYEQYF
CDR3nt: TGTGCCAGCAGTGAATCGCGGGGATTCTCCTACGAGCAGTACTTC

d_gene: TRBD2
v_gene: TRBV11-2
j_gene: TRBJ2-7
abundance: -
CDR3aa: CASSLYRRTSGGDIYEQYF
CDR3nt: TGTGCCAGCAGCTTATACAGAAGGACTAGCGGGGGCGATATCTACGAGCAGTACTTC